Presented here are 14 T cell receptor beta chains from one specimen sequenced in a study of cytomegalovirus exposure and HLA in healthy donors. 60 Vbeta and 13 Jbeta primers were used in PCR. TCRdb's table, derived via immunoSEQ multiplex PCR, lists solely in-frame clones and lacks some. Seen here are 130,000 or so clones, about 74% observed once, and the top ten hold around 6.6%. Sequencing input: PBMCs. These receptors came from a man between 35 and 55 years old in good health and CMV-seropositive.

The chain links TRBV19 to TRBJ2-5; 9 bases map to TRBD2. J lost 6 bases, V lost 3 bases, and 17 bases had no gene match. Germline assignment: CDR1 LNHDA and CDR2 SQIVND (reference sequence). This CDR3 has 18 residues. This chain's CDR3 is CASSMGSGSVTSGQTQYF. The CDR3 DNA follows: TGTGCCAGTAGTATGGGGTCGGGGTCTGTGACTAGCGGTCAGACCCAGTACTTC.

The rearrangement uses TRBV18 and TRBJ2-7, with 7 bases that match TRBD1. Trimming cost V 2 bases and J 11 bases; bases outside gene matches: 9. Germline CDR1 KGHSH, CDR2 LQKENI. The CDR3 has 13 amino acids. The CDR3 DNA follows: TGTGCCAGCTCACCAATGGGACAGCCCATGGAGTACTTC. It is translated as CASSPMGQPMEYF.

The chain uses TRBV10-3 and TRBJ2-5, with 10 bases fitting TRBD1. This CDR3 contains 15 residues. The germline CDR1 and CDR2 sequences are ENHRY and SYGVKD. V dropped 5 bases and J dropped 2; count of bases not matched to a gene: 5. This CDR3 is CAISSGTGVQETQYF. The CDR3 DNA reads TGTGCCATCAGTTCCGGGACAGGGGTTCAAGAGACCCAGTACTTC.

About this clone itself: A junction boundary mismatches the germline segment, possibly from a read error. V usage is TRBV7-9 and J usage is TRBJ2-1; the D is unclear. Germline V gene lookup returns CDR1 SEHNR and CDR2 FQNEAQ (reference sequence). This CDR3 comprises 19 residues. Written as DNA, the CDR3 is TGTGCCAGCAGCGTAGCTCCGCGACATCAAGAACTCGGTTACAATGAGCAGTTCTTC. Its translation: CASSVAPRHQELGYNEQFF.

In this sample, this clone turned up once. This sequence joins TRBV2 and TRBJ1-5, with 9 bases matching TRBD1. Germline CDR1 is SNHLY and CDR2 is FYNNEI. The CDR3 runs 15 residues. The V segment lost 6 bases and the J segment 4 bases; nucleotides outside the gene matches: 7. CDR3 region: CASRRGQGINQPQHF. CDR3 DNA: TGTGCCAGCAGGAGGGGACAGGGAATAAATCAGCCCCAGCATTTT. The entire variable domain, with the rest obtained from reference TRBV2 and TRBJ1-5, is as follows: EPEVTQTPSHQVTQMGQEVILRCVPISNHLYFYWYRQILGQKVEFLVSFYNNEISEKSEIFDDQFSVERPDGSNFTLKIRSTKLEDSAMYFCASRRGQGINQPQHFGDGTRLSIL.

The chain's CDR3 is CASSEIPTGGEQYF. CDR3 DNA: TGTGCCAGCAGTGAAATCCCGACAGGCGGCGAGCAGTACTTC. The chain couples TRBV2 to TRBJ2-7, with D tentatively TRBD1 (6 bases). The germline gives CDR1 SNHLY, CDR2 FYNNEI. V lost 2 bases to trimming and J lost 6 bases, with 14 bases between them. The CDR3 length is 14 residues.

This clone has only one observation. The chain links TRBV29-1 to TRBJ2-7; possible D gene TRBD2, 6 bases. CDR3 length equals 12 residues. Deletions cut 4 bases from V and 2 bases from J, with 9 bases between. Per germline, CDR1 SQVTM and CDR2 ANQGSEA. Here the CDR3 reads CSVVASAYEQYF. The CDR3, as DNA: TGCAGCGTTGTGGCTAGCGCCTACGAGCAGTACTTC.

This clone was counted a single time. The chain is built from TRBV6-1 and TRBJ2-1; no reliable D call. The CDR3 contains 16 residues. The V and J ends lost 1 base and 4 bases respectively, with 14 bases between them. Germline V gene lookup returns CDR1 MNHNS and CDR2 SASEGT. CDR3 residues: CASSEVDSMAYNEQFF. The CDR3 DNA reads TGTGCCAGCAGTGAAGTCGATAGCATGGCTTACAATGAGCAGTTCTTC.

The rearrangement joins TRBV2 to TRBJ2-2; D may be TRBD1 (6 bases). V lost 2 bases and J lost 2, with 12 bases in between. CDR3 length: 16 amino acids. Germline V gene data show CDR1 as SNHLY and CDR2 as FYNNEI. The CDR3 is CASSERGQRNTGELFF. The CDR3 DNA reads TGTGCCAGCAGTGAAAGAGGACAGCGCAACACCGGGGAGCTGTTTTTT.

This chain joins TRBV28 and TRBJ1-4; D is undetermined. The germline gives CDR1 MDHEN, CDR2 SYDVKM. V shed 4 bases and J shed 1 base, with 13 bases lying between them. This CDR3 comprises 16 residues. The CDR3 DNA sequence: TGTGCCAGCAGTTGGAATCCCCGGGTAACTAATGAAAAACTGTTTTTT. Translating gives CASSWNPRVTNEKLFF. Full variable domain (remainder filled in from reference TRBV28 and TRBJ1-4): DVKVTQSSRYLVKRTGEKVFLECVQDMDHENMFWYRQDPGLGLRLIYFSYDVKMKEKGDIPEGYSVSREKKERFSLILESASTNQTSMYLCASSWNPRVTNEKLFFGSGTQLSVL.

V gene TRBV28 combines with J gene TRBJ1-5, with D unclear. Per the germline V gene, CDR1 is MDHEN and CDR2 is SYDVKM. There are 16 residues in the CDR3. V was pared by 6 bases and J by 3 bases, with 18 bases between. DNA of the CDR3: TGTGCCAGCAGCCTCCCCCCCCAGATTTACAATCAGCCCCAGCATTTT. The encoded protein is CASSLPPQIYNQPQHF.

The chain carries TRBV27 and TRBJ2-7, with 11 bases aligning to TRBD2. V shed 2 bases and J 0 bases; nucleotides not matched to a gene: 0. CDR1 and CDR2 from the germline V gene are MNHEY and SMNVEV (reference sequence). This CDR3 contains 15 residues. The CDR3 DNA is TGTGCCAGCAGTTTAGGGACTAGCGGCTCCTACGAGCAGTACTTC. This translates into CASSLGTSGSYEQYF.

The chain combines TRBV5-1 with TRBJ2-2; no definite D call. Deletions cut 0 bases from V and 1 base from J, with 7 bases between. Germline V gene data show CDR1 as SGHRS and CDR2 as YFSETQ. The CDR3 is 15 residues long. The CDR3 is CASSLDSRNTGELFF. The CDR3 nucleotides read TGCGCCAGCAGCTTGGACAGTAGGAACACCGGGGAGCTGTTTTTT.

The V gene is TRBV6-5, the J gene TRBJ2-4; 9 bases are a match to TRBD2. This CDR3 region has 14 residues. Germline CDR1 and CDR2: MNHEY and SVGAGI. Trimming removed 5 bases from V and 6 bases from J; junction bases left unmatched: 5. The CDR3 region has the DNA TGTGCCAGCAGTCTTAGCGGGAGTCTAAACATTCAGTACTTC. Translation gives CASSLSGSLNIQYF.